This T cell receptor (beta chain) was sequenced during a study of blood T cell repertoires in COVID-19. The J segment lost 4 bases and the V segment lost 4 bases, leaving 8 bases of the junction unmatched. The CDR3 has 15 amino acids. Germline V CDR1 and CDR2: SNHLY, FYNNEI. Assay used: immunoSEQ multiplex PCR; TCRdb lists only in-frame clones, some missing. The repertoire holds around 140,000 clones, with around 87% as singletons. A single count supports this clone. This chain uses TRBV2 with TRBJ1-1; 8 bases fit TRBD1. The sequenced sample consisted of peripheral blood. The origin of this receptor is a middle-aged man with active COVID-19. The DNA of the CDR3 is TGTGCCAGCAGTGCTCAGGCAGGGGGCGGCACTGAAGCTTTCTTT. It codes for CASSAQAGGGTEAFF.